The sequence of this T cell receptor beta chain was determined in a study of neurological immune-mediated disorders. TCRdb recomputed calls from the 5' RACE reads with MiXCR, one row per CDR3 protein. The data show some 30,000 distinct CDR3 sequences, 21% seen once. This clonotype was counted ten times or more. Trimming took off 8 bases at V and 0 bases at J, with 17 bases between the two ends. CDR1 MNHEY and CDR2 SVGAGI come from the germline V gene. This CDR3 has 17 residues. The chain employs TRBV6-5 and TRBJ2-6, with a possible D match to TRBD2 (6 bases). The specimen sequenced was PBMCs. The clonotype was recovered from a woman between 55 and 75 years old in good health. DNA of the CDR3: TGTGCCAGCGCGCCGGGACTTCCCAGCTCTGGGGCCAACGTCCTGACTTTC. Protein sequence: CASAPGLPSSGANVLTF.